This T cell receptor beta chain was profiled in a study of T-cell memory formation after mild COVID-19. This clonotype has just a few counts. There are 13 residues in the CDR3. Looked up from germline, CDR1 is DFQATT and CDR2 is SNEGSKA (reference sequence). Trimming removed 2 bases from V and 2 bases from J, with 9 bases in between. It was 5'RACE with constant-segment primers that produced the TCR alpha and TCR beta cDNA libraries, which carried sample barcodes and UMIs. In TCRdb, the 5' RACE reads were re-called with MiXCR into one record per CDR3 protein. The repertoire includes 350,000 to 450,000 distinct CDR3 sequences, 13% to 15% of them detected once, and about 22% sits in the top ten.

The sequencing input was PBMCs or a T cell subset sorted from them (not recorded which). The V gene is TRBV20-1, the J gene TRBJ1-1; maybe TRBD1 (6 bases). This clonotype originated in a young man who had mild COVID-19 (a few samples of this study predate the infection). Cell type and time point are not known. The CDR3 DNA sequence: TGCAGTGCTAGAAGACAGGCCAACACTGAAGCTTTCTTT. Translated: CSARRQANTEAFF.